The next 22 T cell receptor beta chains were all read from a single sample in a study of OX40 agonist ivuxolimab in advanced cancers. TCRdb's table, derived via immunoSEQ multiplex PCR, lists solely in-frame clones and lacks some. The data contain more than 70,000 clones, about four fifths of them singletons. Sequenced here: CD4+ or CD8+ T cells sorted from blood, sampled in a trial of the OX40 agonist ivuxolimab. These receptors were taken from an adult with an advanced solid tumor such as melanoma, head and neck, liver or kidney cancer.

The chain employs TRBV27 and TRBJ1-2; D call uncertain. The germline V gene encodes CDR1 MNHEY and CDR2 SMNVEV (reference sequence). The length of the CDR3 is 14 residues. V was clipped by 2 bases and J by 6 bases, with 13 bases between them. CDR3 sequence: CASSLVMGSDGYTF. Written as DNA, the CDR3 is TGTGCCAGCAGTTTAGTGATGGGCTCGGATGGCTACACCTTC.

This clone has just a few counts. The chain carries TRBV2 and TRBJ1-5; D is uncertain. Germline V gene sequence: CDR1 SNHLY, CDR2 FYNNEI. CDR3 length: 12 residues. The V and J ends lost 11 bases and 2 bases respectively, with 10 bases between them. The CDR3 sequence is CAPRTGNQPQHF. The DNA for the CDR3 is TGTGCCCCCCGGACGGGCAATCAGCCCCAGCATTTT.

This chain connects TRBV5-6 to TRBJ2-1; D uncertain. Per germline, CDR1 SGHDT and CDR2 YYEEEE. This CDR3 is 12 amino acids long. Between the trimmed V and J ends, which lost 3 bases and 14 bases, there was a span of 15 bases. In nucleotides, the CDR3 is TGTGCCAGCAGCTCGACTGGCGGTCGAAAGTTCTTC. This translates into CASSSTGGRKFF.

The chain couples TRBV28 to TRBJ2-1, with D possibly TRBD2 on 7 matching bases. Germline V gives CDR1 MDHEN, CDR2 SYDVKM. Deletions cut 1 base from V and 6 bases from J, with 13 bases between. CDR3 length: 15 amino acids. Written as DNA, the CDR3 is TGTGCCAGCAGTTTATTCTCCGGGGGGCGCAATGAGCAGTTCTTC. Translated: CASSLFSGGRNEQFF.

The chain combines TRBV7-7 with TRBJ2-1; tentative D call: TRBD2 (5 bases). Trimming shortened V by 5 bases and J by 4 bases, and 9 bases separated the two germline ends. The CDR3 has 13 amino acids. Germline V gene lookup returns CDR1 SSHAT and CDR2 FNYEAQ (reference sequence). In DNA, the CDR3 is TGTGCCAGCAGCCAGACTACTTACAATGAGCAGTTCTTC. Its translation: CASSQTTYNEQFF.

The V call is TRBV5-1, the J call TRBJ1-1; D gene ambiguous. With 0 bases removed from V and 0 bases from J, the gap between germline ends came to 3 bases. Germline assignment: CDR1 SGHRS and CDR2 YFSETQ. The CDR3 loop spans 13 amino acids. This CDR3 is CASSLDMNTEAFF. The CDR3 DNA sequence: TGCGCCAGCAGCTTGGACATGAACACTGAAGCTTTCTTT. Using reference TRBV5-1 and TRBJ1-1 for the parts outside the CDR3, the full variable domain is KAGVTQTPRYLIKTRGQQVTLSCSPISGHRSVSWYQQTPGQGLQFLFEYFSETQRNKGNFPGRFSGRQFSNSRSEMNVSTLELGDSALYLCASSLDMNTEAFFGQGTRLTVV.

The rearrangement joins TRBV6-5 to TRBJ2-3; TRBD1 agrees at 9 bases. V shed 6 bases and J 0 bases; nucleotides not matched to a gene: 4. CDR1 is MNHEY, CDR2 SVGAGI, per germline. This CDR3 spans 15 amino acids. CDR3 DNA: TGTGCCAGCAGATTGGGGACAGGGAGCACAGATACGCAGTATTTT. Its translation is CASRLGTGSTDTQYF.

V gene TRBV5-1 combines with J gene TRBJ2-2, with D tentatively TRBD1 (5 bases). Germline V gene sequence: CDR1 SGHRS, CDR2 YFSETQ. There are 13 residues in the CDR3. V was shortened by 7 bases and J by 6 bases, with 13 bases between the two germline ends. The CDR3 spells CASSIRGPGELFF. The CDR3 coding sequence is TGCGCCAGCTCCATAAGGGGCCCCGGGGAGCTGTTTTTT.

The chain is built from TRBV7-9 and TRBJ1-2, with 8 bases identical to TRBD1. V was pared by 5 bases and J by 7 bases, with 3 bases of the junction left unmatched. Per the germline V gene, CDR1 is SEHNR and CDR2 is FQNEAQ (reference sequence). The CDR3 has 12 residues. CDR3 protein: CASSRTGFGYTF. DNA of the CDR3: TGTGCCAGCAGCCGGACAGGGTTTGGCTACACCTTC.

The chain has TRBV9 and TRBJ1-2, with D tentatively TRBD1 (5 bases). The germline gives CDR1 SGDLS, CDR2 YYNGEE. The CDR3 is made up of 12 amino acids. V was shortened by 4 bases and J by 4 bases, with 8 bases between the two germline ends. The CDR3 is CASSPGLYGYTF. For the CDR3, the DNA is TGTGCCAGCAGCCCGGGACTCTATGGCTACACCTTC.

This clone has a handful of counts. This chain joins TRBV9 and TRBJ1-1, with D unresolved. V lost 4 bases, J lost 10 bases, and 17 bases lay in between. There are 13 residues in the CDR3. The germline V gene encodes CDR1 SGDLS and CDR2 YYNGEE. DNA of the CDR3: TGTGCCAGCAGCCCCTTCACACAGAACAGAGCTTTCTTT. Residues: CASSPFTQNRAFF.

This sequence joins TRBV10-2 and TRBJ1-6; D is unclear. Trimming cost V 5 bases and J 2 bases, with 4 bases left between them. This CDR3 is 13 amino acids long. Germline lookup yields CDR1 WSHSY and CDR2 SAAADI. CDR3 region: CASSRAYNSPLHF. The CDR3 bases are TGCGCCAGCAGTAGGGCCTATAATTCACCCCTCCACTTT.

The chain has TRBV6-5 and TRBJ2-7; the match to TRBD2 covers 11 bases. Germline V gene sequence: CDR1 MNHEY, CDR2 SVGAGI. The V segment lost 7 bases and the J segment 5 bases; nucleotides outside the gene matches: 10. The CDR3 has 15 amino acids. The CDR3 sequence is CASTEKTSGNNEQYF. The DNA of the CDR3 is TGTGCCAGCACGGAAAAGACTAGCGGGAATAACGAGCAGTACTTC.

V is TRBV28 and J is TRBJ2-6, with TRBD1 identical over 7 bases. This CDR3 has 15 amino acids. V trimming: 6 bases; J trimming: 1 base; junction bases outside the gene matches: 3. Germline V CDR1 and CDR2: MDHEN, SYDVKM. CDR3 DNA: TGTGCCAGCAGCAACAGGGGATCTGGGGCCAACGTCCTGACTTTC. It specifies CASSNRGSGANVLTF.

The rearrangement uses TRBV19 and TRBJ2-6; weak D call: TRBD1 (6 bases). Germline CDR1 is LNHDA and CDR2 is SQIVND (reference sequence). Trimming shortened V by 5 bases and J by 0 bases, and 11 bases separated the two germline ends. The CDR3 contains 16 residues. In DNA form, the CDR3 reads TGTGCCAGTAGTCCTTGGGGACACTCTGGGGCCAACGTCCTGACTTTC. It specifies CASSPWGHSGANVLTF.

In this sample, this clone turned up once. CDR3 in DNA: TGTGCCAGCAGGACAGGGGGGCAGTACTTC. Translating gives CASRTGGQYF. The rearrangement uses TRBV21-1 and TRBJ2-7; TRBD1 reflects the table's D call only, with no check against the DNA. TRBV21-1 is shown as a pseudogene. CDR3 size: 10 residues.

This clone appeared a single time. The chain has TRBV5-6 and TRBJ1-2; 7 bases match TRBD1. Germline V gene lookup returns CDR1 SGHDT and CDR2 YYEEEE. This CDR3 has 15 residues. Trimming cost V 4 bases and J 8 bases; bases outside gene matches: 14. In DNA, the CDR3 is TGTGCCAGCAGCGGGGACAGTGAAAACTATGGGGGCTACACCTTC. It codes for CASSGDSENYGGYTF. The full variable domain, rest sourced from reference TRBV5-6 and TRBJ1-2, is DAGVTQSPTHLIKTRGQQVTLRCSPKSGHDTVSWYQQALGQGPQFIFQYYEEEERQRGNFPDRFSGHQFPNYSSELNVNALLLGDSALYLCASSGDSENYGGYTFGSGTRLTVV.

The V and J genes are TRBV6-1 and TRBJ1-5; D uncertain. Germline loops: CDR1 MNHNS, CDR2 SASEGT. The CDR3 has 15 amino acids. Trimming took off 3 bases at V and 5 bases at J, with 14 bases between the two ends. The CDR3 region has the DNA TGTGCCAGCAGTGACCCGCGTCGGTCGTATCAGCCCCAGCATTTT. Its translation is CASSDPRRSYQPQHF.

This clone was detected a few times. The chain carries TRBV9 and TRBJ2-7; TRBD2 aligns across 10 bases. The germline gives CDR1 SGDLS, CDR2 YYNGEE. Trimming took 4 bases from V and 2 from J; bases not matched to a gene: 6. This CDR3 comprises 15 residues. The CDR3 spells CASSPGLAATYEQYF. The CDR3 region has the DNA TGTGCCAGCAGCCCCGGACTAGCGGCCACCTACGAGCAGTACTTC. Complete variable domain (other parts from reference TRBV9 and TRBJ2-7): DSGVTQTPKHLITATGQRVTLRCSPRSGDLSVYWYQQSLDQGLQFLIQYYNGEERAKGNILERFSAQQFPDLHSELNLSSLELGDSALYFCASSPGLAATYEQYFGPGTRLTVT.

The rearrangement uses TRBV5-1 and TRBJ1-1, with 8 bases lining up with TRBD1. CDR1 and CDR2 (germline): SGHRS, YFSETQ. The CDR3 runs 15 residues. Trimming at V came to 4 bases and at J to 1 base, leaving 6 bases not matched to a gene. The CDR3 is CASSGTQGANTEAFF. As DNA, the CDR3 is TGCGCCAGCAGCGGAACCCAGGGGGCGAACACTGAAGCTTTCTTT.

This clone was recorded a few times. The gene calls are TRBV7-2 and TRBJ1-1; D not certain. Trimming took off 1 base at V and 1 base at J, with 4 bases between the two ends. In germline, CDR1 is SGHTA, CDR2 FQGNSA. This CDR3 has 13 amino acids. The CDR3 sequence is CASSLEENTEAFF. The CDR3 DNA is TGTGCCAGCAGCTTAGAGGAGAACACTGAAGCTTTCTTT.

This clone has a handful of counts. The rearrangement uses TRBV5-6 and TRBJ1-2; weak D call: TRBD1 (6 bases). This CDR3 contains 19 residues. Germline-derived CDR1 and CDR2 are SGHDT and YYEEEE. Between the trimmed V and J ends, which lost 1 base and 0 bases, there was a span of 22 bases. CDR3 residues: CASSLIGGAPLNSNYGYTF. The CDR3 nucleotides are TGTGCCAGCAGCTTGATTGGGGGGGCTCCTTTGAATTCTAACTATGGCTACACCTTC.